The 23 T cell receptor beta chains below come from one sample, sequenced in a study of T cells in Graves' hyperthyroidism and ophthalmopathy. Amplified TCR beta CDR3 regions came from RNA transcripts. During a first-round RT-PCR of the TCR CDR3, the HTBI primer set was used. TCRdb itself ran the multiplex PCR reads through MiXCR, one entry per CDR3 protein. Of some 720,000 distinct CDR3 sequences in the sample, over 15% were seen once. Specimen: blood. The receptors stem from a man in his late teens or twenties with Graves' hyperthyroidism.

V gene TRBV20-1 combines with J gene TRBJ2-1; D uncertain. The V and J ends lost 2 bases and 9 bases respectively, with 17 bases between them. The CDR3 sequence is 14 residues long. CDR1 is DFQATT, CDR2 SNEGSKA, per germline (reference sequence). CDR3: CSARWYRDGFEQFF. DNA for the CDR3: TGCAGTGCTAGATGGTATCGCGATGGTTTTGAGCAGTTCTTC.

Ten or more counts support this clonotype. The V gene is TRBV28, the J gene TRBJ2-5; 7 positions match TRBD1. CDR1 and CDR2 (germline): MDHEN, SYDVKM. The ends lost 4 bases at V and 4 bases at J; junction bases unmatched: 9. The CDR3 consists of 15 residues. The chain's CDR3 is CASSSSTGIVETQYF. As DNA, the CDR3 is TGTGCCAGCAGTTCCTCGACAGGGATAGTAGAGACCCAGTACTTC.

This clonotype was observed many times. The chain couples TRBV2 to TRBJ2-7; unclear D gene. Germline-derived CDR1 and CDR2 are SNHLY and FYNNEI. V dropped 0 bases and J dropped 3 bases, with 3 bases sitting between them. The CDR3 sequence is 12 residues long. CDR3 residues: CASSEAIYEQYF. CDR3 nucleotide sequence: TGTGCCAGCAGTGAAGCGATCTACGAGCAGTACTTC.

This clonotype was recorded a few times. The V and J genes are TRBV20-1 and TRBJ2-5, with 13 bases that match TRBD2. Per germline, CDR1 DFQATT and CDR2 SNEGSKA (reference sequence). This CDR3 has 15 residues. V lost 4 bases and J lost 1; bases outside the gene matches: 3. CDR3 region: CSAMGLAGTQETQYF. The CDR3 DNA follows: TGCAGTGCTATGGGACTAGCGGGGACCCAAGAGACCCAGTACTTC.

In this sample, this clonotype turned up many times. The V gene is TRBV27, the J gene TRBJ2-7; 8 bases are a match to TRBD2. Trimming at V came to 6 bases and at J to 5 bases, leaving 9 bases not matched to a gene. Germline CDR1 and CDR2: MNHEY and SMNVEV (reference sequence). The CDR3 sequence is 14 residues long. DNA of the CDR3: TGTGCCAGCAGAGATGCGGGAGGTCGAAACGAGCAGTACTTC. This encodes CASRDAGGRNEQYF.

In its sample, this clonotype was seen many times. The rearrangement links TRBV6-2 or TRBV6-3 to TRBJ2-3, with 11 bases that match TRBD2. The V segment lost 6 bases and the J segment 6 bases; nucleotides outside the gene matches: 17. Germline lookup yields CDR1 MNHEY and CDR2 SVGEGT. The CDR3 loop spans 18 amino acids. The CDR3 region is CASRSYASGRSPADTQYF. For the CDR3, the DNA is TGTGCCAGCAGATCCTATGCTAGCGGGAGGTCTCCTGCGGATACGCAGTATTTT.

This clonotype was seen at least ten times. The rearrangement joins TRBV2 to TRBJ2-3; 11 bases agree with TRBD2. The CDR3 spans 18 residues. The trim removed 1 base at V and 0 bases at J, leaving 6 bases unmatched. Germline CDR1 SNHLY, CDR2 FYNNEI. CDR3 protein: CASSEGASGRYSTDTQYF. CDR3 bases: TGTGCCAGCAGTGAAGGGGCTAGCGGGAGGTATAGCACAGATACGCAGTATTTT.

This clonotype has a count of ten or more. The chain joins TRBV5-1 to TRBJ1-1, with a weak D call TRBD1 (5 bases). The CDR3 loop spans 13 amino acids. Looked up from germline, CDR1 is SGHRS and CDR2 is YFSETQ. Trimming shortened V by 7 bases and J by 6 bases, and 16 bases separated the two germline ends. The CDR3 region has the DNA TGCGCCAGCGCTATAGGGACGGACGCTGAAGCTTTCTTT. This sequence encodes CASAIGTDAEAFF.

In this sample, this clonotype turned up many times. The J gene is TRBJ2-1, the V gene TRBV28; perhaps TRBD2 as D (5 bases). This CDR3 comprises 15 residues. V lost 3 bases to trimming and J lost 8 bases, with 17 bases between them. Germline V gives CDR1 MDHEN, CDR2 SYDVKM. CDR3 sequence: CASSLTRLEVDEQFF. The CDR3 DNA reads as TGTGCCAGCAGTTTGACCAGACTGGAGGTCGATGAGCAGTTCTTC.

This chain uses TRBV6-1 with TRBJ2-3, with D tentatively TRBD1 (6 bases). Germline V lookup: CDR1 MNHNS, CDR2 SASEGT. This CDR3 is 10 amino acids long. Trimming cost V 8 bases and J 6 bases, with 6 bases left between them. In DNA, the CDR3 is TGTGCCAGCCAGGGGGATACGCAGTATTTT. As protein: CASQGDTQYF.

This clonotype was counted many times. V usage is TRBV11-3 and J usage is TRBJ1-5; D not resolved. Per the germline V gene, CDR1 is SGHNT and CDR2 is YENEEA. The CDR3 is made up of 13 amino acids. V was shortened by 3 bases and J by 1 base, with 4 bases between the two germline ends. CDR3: CASSFDSNQPQHF. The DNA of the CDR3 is TGTGCCAGCAGCTTCGACAGCAATCAGCCCCAGCATTTT.

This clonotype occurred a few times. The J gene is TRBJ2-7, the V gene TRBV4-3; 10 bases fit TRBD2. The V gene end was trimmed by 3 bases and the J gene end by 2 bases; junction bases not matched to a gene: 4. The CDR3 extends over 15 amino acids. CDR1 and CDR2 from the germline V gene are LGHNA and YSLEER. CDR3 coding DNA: TGCGCCAGCAGCCACCGGACTAGCGGAGCCTACGAGCAGTACTTC. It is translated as CASSHRTSGAYEQYF.

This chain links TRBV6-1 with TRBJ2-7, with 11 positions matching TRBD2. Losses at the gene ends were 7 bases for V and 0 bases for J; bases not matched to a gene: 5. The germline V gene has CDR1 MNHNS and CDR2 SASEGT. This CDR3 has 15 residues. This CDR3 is CASTQGTSGSYEQYF. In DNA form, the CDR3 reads TGTGCCAGCACCCAAGGGACTAGCGGCTCCTACGAGCAGTACTTC.

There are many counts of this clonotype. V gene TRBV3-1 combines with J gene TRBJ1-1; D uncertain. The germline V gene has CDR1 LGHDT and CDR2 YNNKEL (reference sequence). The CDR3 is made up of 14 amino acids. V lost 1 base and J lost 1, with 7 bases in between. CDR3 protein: CASSQAGGNTEAFF. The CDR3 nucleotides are TGTGCCAGCAGCCAAGCGGGAGGGAACACTGAAGCTTTCTTT.

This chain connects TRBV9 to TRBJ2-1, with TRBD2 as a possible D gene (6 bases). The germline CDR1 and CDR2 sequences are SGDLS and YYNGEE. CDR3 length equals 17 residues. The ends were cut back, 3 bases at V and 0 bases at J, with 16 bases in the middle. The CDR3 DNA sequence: TGTGCCAGCAGCGCCGGTTCGAGCGGGCGCTCCTACAATGAGCAGTTCTTC. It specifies CASSAGSSGRSYNEQFF.

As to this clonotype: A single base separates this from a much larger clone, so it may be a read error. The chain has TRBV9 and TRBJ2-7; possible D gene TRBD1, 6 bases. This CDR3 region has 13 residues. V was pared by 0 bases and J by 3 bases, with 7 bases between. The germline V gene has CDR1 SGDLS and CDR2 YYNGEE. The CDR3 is CASSVGQDYEQYF. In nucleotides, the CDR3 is TGTGCCAGCAGCGTAGGACAGGACTACGAGCAGTACTTC.

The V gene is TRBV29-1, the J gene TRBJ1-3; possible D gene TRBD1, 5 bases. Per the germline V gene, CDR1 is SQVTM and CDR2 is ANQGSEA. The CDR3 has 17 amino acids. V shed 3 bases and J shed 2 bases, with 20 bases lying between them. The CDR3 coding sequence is TGCAGCGTTGACTGTCTTGGGACGCCTTATACTGGAAACACCATATATTTT. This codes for CSVDCLGTPYTGNTIYF.

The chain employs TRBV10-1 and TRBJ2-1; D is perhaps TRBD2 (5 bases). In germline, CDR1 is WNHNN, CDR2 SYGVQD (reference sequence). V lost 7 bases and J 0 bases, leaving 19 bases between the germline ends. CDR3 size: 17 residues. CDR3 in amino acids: CASMRLLVAISYNEQFF. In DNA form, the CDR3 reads TGCGCCAGCATGAGACTACTAGTGGCTATCTCCTACAATGAGCAGTTCTTC.

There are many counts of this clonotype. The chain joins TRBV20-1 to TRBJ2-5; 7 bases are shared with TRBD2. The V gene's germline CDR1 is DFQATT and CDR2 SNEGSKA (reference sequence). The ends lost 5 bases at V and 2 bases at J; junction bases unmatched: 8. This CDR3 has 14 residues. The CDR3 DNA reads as TGCAGTGCTTCGCGGGGGAGGCCACAAGAGACCCAGTACTTC. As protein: CSASRGRPQETQYF.

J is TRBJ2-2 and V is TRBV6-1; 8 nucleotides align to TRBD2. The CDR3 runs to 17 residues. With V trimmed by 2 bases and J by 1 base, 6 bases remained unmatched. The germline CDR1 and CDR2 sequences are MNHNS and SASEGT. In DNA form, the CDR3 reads TGTGCCAGCAGTGAATGGTTAGCGGGACGGAACACCGGGGAGCTGTTTTTT. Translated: CASSEWLAGRNTGELFF.

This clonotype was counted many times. The CDR3 is CSAPRLGDTEAFF. The CDR3 bases are TGCAGTGCTCCTCGCCTAGGGGACACTGAAGCTTTCTTT. V is TRBV20-1 and J is TRBJ1-1; D is possibly TRBD1 (5 bases). V dropped 5 bases and J dropped 3 bases, with 13 bases sitting between them. Germline loops: CDR1 DFQATT, CDR2 SNEGSKA (reference sequence). CDR3 length: 13 amino acids.

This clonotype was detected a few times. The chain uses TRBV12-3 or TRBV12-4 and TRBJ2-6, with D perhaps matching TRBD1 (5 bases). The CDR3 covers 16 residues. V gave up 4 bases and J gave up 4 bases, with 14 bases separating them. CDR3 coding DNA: TGTGCCAGCAGTTCCAGCAGGGTTCCCGGGGCCAACGTCCTGACTTTC. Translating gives CASSSSRVPGANVLTF.

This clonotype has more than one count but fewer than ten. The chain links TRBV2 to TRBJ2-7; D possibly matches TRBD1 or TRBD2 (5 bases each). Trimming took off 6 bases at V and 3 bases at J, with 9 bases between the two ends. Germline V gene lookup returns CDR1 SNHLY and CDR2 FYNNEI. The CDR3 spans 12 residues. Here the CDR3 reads CASRGDGYEQYF. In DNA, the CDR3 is TGTGCCAGCAGGGGGGATGGCTACGAGCAGTACTTC. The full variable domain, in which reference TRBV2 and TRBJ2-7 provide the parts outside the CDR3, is EPEVTQTPSHQVTQMGQEVILRCVPISNHLYFYWYRQILGQKVEFLVSFYNNEISEKSEIFDDQFSVERPDGSNFTLKIRSTKLEDSAMYFCASRGDGYEQYFGPGTRLTVT.